The source of this T cell receptor (beta chain) is a study of blood T cell repertoires in COVID-19. Study-level information: COVID-19 samples collected from the United States, Italy and Spain covered acute and convalescent phases.

Cohorts were assigned according to the clinical history that participants reported. The germline V gene has CDR1 SGHAT and CDR2 FQNNGV. The V and J ends lost 1 base and 8 bases, in that order; junction bases with no gene match: 7. CDR3 length equals 14 residues. Sequencing was performed with immunoSEQ multiplex PCR; in TCRdb, only in-frame clones are kept and a portion is missing. The sample carries 200,000 to 250,000 clones, just over 85% recorded once. This clone was found a few times. The sequence came from a woman in her forties or fifties with acute COVID-19. Specimen: PBMCs or T cells enriched from blood (not recorded which). The chain employs TRBV11-2 and TRBJ1-2, with TRBD1 matching over 7 bases. CDR3 region: CASSLAQGVRGYTF. The CDR3 coding sequence is TGTGCCAGCAGCTTAGCTCAGGGGGTGAGAGGCTACACCTTC.